This entry lists 5 T cell receptor beta chains sequenced from one sample in a study of early T cells in non-severe SARS-CoV-2 infection. One entry per CDR3 protein, called by TCRdb with MiXCR from the 5' RACE reads. The data show 34,000 or so distinct CDR3 sequences, over 9% seen once. The sequencing input was whole blood. The source is an adult who was a healthcare worker with PCR-confirmed SARS-CoV-2 infection or an uninfected control (not recorded which).

The table lists this clonotype with many counts. The V call is TRBV19, the J call TRBJ2-1, with D perhaps given as TRBD1 or TRBD2 (5 bases each). The CDR3 extends over 15 amino acids. The V and J ends lost 3 bases and 7 bases respectively, with 16 bases between them. Germline CDR1 is LNHDA and CDR2 is SQIVND (reference sequence). The CDR3 nucleotides are TGTGCCAGTAGTATTTCAGGGAGCCTTTCGAATGAGCAGTTCTTC. It translates to CASSISGSLSNEQFF.

This clonotype has a count of ten or more. The rearrangement uses TRBV5-1 and TRBJ2-1, with a weak D call TRBD2 (5 bases). CDR1 is SGHRS and CDR2 is YFSETQ in the germline V gene. The V end lost 2 bases, the J end lost 8 bases, and 11 bases lay between the germline ends. This CDR3 comprises 13 residues. The CDR3 loop reads CASSFREMDEQFF. The CDR3 bases are TGCGCCAGCAGCTTTAGGGAGATGGATGAGCAGTTCTTC.

Many counts were recorded for this clonotype. This chain links TRBV20-1 with TRBJ2-1; D is unresolved. V was pared by 6 bases and J by 4 bases, with 16 bases between. The V gene's germline CDR1 is DFQATT and CDR2 SNEGSKA (reference sequence). This CDR3 region has 14 residues. The CDR3 DNA sequence: TGCAGTGCAGCCCAGGTGGGGTTATACAATGAGCAGTTCTTC. Translated, it gives CSAAQVGLYNEQFF.

This clonotype was detected only a few times. This rearrangement joins TRBV29-1 to TRBJ2-2; 7 positions match TRBD2. There are 16 residues in the CDR3. CDR1 SQVTM and CDR2 ANQGSEA come from the germline V gene. V lost 4 bases to trimming and J lost 0 bases; unmatched junction nucleotides: 8. The CDR3: CSVGGSGGANTGELFF. The CDR3, as DNA: TGCAGCGTTGGCGGGAGTGGGGGGGCGAACACCGGGGAGCTGTTTTTT.

The chain couples TRBV12-3 or TRBV12-4 to TRBJ2-7; TRBD1 matches at 9 bases. The V segment lost 5 bases and the J segment 4 bases; nucleotides outside the gene matches: 9. The CDR3 runs 15 residues. CDR3 coding DNA: TGTGCCAGCAGTCCCATGAGGACAGGGGTGTACGAGCAGTACTTC. Translated, it gives CASSPMRTGVYEQYF.